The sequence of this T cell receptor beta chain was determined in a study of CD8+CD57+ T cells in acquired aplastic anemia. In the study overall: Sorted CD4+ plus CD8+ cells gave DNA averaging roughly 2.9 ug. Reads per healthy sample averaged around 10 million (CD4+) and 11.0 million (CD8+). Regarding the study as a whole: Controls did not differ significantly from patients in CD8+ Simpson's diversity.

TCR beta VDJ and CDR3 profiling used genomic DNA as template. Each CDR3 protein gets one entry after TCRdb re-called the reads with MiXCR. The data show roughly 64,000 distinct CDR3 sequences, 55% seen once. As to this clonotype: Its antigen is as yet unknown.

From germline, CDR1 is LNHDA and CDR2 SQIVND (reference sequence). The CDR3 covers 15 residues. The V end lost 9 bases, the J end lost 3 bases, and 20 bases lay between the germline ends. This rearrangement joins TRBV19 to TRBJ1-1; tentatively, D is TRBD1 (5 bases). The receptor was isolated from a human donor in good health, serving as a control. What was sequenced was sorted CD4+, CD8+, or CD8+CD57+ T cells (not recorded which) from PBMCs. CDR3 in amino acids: CASRVPGPADTEAFF. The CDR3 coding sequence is TGTGCCAGCCGTGTCCCGGGGCCAGCCGACACTGAAGCTTTCTTT.